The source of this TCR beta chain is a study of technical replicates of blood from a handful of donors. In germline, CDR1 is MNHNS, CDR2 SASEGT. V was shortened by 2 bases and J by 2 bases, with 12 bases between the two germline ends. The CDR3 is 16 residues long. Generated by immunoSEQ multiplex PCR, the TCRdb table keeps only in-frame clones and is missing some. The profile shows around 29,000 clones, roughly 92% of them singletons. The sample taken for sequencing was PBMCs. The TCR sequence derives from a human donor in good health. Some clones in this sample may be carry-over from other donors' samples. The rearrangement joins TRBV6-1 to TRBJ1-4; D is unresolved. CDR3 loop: CASSEHSPVTNEKLFF. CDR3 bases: TGTGCCAGCAGTGAACACTCCCCGGTCACTAATGAAAAACTGTTTTTT.